A single sample gave rise to the 30 T cell receptor beta chains below, sequenced in a study of T cells after yellow fever vaccination. Each CDR3 protein gets one entry after TCRdb re-called the 5' RACE reads with MiXCR. The sample consists of approximately 240,000 distinct CDR3 sequences, 3.6% of them appearing once. Sample: PBMCs, taken 15 days after the yellow fever booster vaccination. The receptors were gathered from a man younger than 35 who received the YFV17D yellow fever vaccine.

In this sample, this clonotype turned up many times. The V and J genes are TRBV7-6 and TRBJ2-5; a weak D match, TRBD1 (6 bases). The V end lost 3 bases, the J end lost 5 bases, and 10 bases lay between the germline ends. This CDR3 comprises 13 residues. CDR1 and CDR2 (germline): SGHVS, FNYEAQ. The CDR3 coding sequence is TGTGCCAGCAGCTTCGGACAGATGGAGACCCAGTACTTC. Translating gives CASSFGQMETQYF.

This clonotype appeared many times. V usage is TRBV7-8 and J usage is TRBJ2-5; 7 bases match TRBD1. J was trimmed by 5 bases and V by 5 bases; bases with no gene match: 8. This CDR3 has 14 amino acids. Germline V gene lookup returns CDR1 SGHVS and CDR2 FQNEAQ. This CDR3 is CASSNNRGFETQYF. The CDR3 DNA sequence: TGTGCCAGCAGCAACAACAGGGGATTTGAGACCCAGTACTTC. The complete variable domain, with remaining parts taken from reference TRBV7-8 and TRBJ2-5, reads GAGVSQSPRYKVAKRGQDVALRCDPISGHVSLFWYQQALGQGPEFLTYFQNEAQLDKSGLPSDRFFAERPEGSVSTLKIQRTQQEDSAVYLCASSNNRGFETQYFGPGTRLLVL.

This clonotype occurred many times. The V call is TRBV5-4, the J call TRBJ1-1, with 11 bases lining up with TRBD1. The germline CDR1 and CDR2 sequences are SGHNT and YYREEE (reference sequence). The V segment lost 0 bases and the J segment 2 bases; nucleotides outside the gene matches: 3. The CDR3 runs 16 residues. The CDR3 DNA reads as TGTGCCAGCAGCTTGGGGGGACAGGGGGTAAACACTGAAGCTTTCTTT. It yields the protein CASSLGGQGVNTEAFF. The whole variable domain, remainder taken from reference TRBV5-4 and TRBJ1-1, is ETGVTQSPTHLIKTRGQQVTLRCSSQSGHNTVSWYQQALGQGPQFIFQYYREEENGRGNFPPRFSGLQFPNYSSELNVNALELDDSALYLCASSLGGQGVNTEAFFGQGTRLTVV.

The chain couples TRBV15 to TRBJ1-3, with D perhaps TRBD1 (5 bases). Germline CDR1 reads LNHNV; CDR2 reads YYDKDF (reference sequence). The V end was cut by 0 bases, the J end by 2 bases, with 8 bases between. This CDR3 has 15 residues. The CDR3 DNA follows: TGTGCCACCAGCAGAGATTGGGGCCCTGGAAACACCATATATTTT. The encoded protein is CATSRDWGPGNTIYF.

This clonotype was recorded at least ten times. The gene calls are TRBV29-1 and TRBJ2-7; D ambiguous. Germline-derived CDR1 and CDR2 are SQVTM and ANQGSEA. Trimming removed 0 bases at V and 4 bases at J, with 19 bases between. The CDR3 has 16 amino acids. CDR3 protein: CSVEDPCRAWGYEQYV. Here the CDR3 DNA reads TGCAGCGTTGAAGACCCCTGCCGGGCCTGGGGATACGAGCAGTACGTC.

This clonotype has at least ten counts. The V and J genes are TRBV5-1 and TRBJ2-1, with TRBD1 as a possible D gene (6 bases). This CDR3 has 16 residues. Germline V gene lookup returns CDR1 SGHRS and CDR2 YFSETQ. Trimming took off 1 base at V and 4 bases at J, with 15 bases between the two ends. The CDR3 spells CASSLSLQGYYNEQFF. DNA of the CDR3: TGCGCCAGCAGCTTGTCGCTACAGGGATATTACAATGAGCAGTTCTTC.

This clonotype was seen more than once but under ten times. The V call is TRBV5-5, the J call TRBJ1-2; D is perhaps TRBD1 (5 bases). This CDR3 has 14 residues. V was trimmed by 3 bases and J by 4 bases, leaving 13 bases between them. Germline V gene sequence: CDR1 SGHKS, CDR2 YYEKEE (reference sequence). The CDR3 sequence is CASSSGLVSYGYTF. In DNA, the CDR3 is TGTGCCAGCAGCTCGGGACTGGTTAGCTATGGCTACACCTTC. Full variable domain (rest looked up from reference TRBV5-5 and TRBJ1-2): DAGVTQSPTHLIKTRGQQVTLRCSPISGHKSVSWYQQVLGQGPQFIFQYYEKEERGRGNFPDRFSARQFPNYSSELNVNALLLGDSALYLCASSSGLVSYGYTFGSGTRLTVV.

This clonotype was recorded at least ten times. This sequence joins TRBV10-3 and TRBJ1-1; no firm D call. This CDR3 comprises 11 residues. V lost 1 base, J lost 3 bases, and 0 bases lay in between. Germline V gives CDR1 ENHRY, CDR2 SYGVKD. The CDR3 protein is CAISEYTEAFF. CDR3 nucleotides: TGTGCCATCAGTGAGTACACTGAAGCTTTCTTT.

This clonotype was seen ten or more times. This sequence joins TRBV18 and TRBJ2-3, with 7 bases aligning to TRBD2. Germline V CDR1 and CDR2: KGHSH, LQKENI. V trimming: 3 bases; J trimming: 0 bases; junction bases outside the gene matches: 6. This CDR3 is built from 16 residues. The CDR3 coding sequence is TGTGCCAGCTCACCCCTCCGGGGGGAAAGCACAGATACGCAGTATTTT. Translating gives CASSPLRGESTDTQYF.

This clonotype occurred many times. V usage is TRBV15 and J usage is TRBJ2-1; D is possibly TRBD1 or TRBD2 (5 bases each). The CDR3 totals 14 residues. Germline lookup yields CDR1 LNHNV and CDR2 YYDKDF (reference sequence). Trimming shortened V by 5 bases and J by 8 bases, and 16 bases separated the two germline ends. The CDR3 nucleotides are TGTGCCACCAGCTCCCAACTCGGGGCCTATGAGCAGTTCTTC. Protein: CATSSQLGAYEQFF. The full variable domain, with the rest looked up from reference TRBV15 and TRBJ2-1, is DAMVIQNPRYQVTQFGKPVTLSCSQTLNHNVMYWYQQKSSQAPKLLFHYYDKDFNNEADTPDNFQSRRPNTSFCFLDIRSPGLGDTAMYLCATSSQLGAYEQFFGPGTRLTVL.

This clonotype was recorded many times. This sequence joins TRBV4-2 and TRBJ1-2, with 12 bases fitting TRBD1. Unmatched junction bases numbered 10, after V lost 4 bases and J lost 7 bases. Per germline, CDR1 LGHNA and CDR2 YNFKEQ. This CDR3 has 16 amino acids. Here the CDR3 DNA reads TGTGCCAGCAGCCTCATAGGGACAGGGGGCCTTGGTGGCTACACCTTC. As protein: CASSLIGTGGLGGYTF.

The rearrangement links TRBV6-2 or TRBV6-3 to TRBJ2-5, with 8 bases identical to TRBD1. The CDR3 covers 14 residues. V lost 7 bases to trimming and J lost 5 bases; unmatched junction nucleotides: 9. From germline, CDR1 is MNHEY and CDR2 SVGEGT. This CDR3 is CASKIQGAGETQYF. The CDR3 DNA is TGTGCCAGCAAGATCCAGGGGGCCGGGGAGACCCAGTACTTC.

V is TRBV12-3 or TRBV12-4 and J is TRBJ1-5; D is unresolved. This CDR3 is built from 13 residues. With 2 bases removed from V and 6 bases from J, the gap between germline ends came to 8 bases. The DNA for the CDR3 is TGTGCCAGCAGTTTACGGGATTCTCAGCCCCAGCATTTT. This translates into CASSLRDSQPQHF.

This clonotype was counted at least ten times. V usage is TRBV7-2 and J usage is TRBJ2-4; D is unresolved. The length of the CDR3 is 11 residues. Trimming stripped 4 bases from V and 4 bases from J, with 2 bases between. Per the germline V gene, CDR1 is SGHTA and CDR2 is FQGNSA. CDR3 DNA: TGTGCCAGCAGCTATAAAAACATTCAGTACTTC. Amino acids: CASSYKNIQYF.

This clonotype was recorded a few times. The chain has TRBV2 and TRBJ2-2; the D gene could be TRBD1 or TRBD2 (5 bases each). V was cut by 6 bases and J by 7 bases, with 12 bases left in between. Germline values: CDR1 SNHLY, CDR2 FYNNEI. The CDR3 is 13 residues long. The CDR3, as DNA: TGTGCCAGCAGGTTCCAGGGAGACGGGGAGCTGTTTTTT. Amino acids: CASRFQGDGELFF.

This clonotype was recorded at least ten times. The V gene is TRBV5-5, the J gene TRBJ1-5, with D hard to call. The germline V and J ends were trimmed by 4 bases and 0 bases, with 14 bases remaining between them. The V gene's germline CDR1 is SGHKS and CDR2 YYEKEE (reference sequence). CDR3 size: 16 residues. This CDR3 is CASSVGPVPSNQPQHF. The CDR3 coding sequence is TGTGCCAGCAGCGTCGGTCCCGTCCCTAGCAATCAGCCCCAGCATTTT.

This clonotype appeared many times. This chain links TRBV4-3 with TRBJ2-3; tentatively, D is TRBD2 (5 bases). The V end was cut by 3 bases, the J end by 8 bases, with 18 bases between. Germline CDR1 is LGHNA and CDR2 is YSLEER. CDR3 length: 15 residues. CDR3 in amino acids: CASSQSGGFYGTQYF. In DNA, the CDR3 is TGCGCCAGCAGCCAGTCAGGCGGGTTCTACGGTACGCAGTATTTT.

At least ten counts were recorded for this clonotype. The chain joins TRBV6-2 or TRBV6-3 to TRBJ2-3; TRBD2 aligns across 8 bases. CDR3 size: 19 residues. V trimming: 8 bases; J trimming: 2 bases; junction bases outside the gene matches: 21. Per the germline V gene, CDR1 is MNHEY and CDR2 is SVGEGT. The CDR3 nucleotides read TGTGCCAGCCTCCCTCTCCGGGGGGGACGCGACGAACTCACAGATACGCAGTATTTT. Translating gives CASLPLRGGRDELTDTQYF.

The rearrangement uses TRBV27 and TRBJ1-2, with D possibly being TRBD1 (5 bases). The ends were cut back, 7 bases at V and 1 base at J, with 13 bases in the middle. Germline V CDR1 and CDR2: MNHEY, SMNVEV (reference sequence). The CDR3 has 14 residues. The CDR3 protein is CASKLEGNNYGYTF. The CDR3 nucleotides are TGTGCCAGCAAACTGGAGGGGAATAACTATGGCTACACCTTC.

This clonotype was seen repeatedly, ten times or more. The V and J genes are TRBV18 and TRBJ2-1, with a tentative D call TRBD2 (6 bases). The germline gives CDR1 KGHSH, CDR2 LQKENI. The ends were cut back, 3 bases at V and 0 bases at J, with 6 bases in the middle. This CDR3 has 14 amino acids. CDR3 residues: CASSPTSSYNEQFF. The CDR3 coding sequence is TGTGCCAGCTCACCGACTAGCTCCTACAATGAGCAGTTCTTC.

This clonotype was seen ten or more times. The chain recombines TRBV7-2 with TRBJ2-3, with 12 positions matching TRBD2. Trimming removed 0 bases from V and 4 bases from J; junction bases left unmatched: 11. From germline, CDR1 is SGHTA and CDR2 FQGNSA. The CDR3 sequence is 19 residues long. As DNA, the CDR3 is TGTGCCAGCAGCTTAGCGCGGGCTAGCGGGGGGGCCAGGGCAGATACGCAGTATTTT. It yields the protein CASSLARASGGARADTQYF.

There are many counts of this clonotype. The chain uses TRBV7-2 and TRBJ2-5, with TRBD1 matching over 8 bases. Germline CDR1 is SGHTA and CDR2 is FQGNSA. V dropped 4 bases and J dropped 5; count of bases not matched to a gene: 6. The CDR3 is 14 amino acids. The CDR3 bases are TGTGCCAGCAGCTCCCTGGACAGGGCCGAGACCCAGTACTTC. It is translated as CASSSLDRAETQYF.

This clonotype was recorded many times. The genes are TRBV12-3 or TRBV12-4 and TRBJ1-5; 8 nucleotides align to TRBD1. The CDR3 is 14 amino acids. Trimming took 4 bases from V and 5 from J; bases not matched to a gene: 4. The CDR3 sequence is CASSSQQGDQPQHF. DNA for the CDR3: TGTGCCAGCAGTTCACAACAGGGGGATCAGCCCCAGCATTTT.

This clonotype was found many times. The chain links TRBV5-5 to TRBJ2-1; 7 nucleotides match TRBD2. The germline CDR1 and CDR2 sequences are SGHKS and YYEKEE (reference sequence). This CDR3 is built from 15 residues. V lost 6 bases, J lost 0 bases, and 6 bases stayed unmatched. The DNA of the CDR3 is TGTGCCAGCAACCGGGGGGAGATCTCCTACAATGAGCAGTTCTTC. Its protein product is CASNRGEISYNEQFF.

This clonotype was counted many times. The junction shows a germline mismatch at one end, possibly a read error. The CDR3 DNA follows: TGTGCCAGTAGTTTCAGATTCTGGTTAGTGACTACGGCCTACAATGAGCAGTTCTTC. This sequence encodes CASSFRFWLVTTAYNEQFF. The V and J genes are TRBV12-3 or TRBV12-4 and TRBJ2-1; D possibly corresponds to TRBD2 (5 bases). The length of the CDR3 is 19 residues.

This clonotype was detected ten times or more. V is TRBV7-2 and J is TRBJ1-5; possible D gene TRBD1, 6 bases. CDR1 SGHTA and CDR2 FQGNSA come from the germline V gene. CDR3 size: 15 residues. Trimming removed 5 bases from V and 1 base from J, with 12 bases in between. As DNA, the CDR3 is TGTGCCAGCAGCGTCAACAGGGACAGCAATCAGCCCCAGCATTTT. Its translation: CASSVNRDSNQPQHF.

In its sample, this clonotype was seen many times. The rearrangement joins TRBV5-1 to TRBJ1-5; D not certain. V lost 0 bases to trimming and J lost 2 bases, with 9 bases between them. Germline CDR1 and CDR2: SGHRS and YFSETQ. This CDR3 is 15 amino acids long. The CDR3 here is CASSLGENGNQPQHF. The CDR3 nucleotides are TGCGCCAGCAGCTTGGGAGAAAACGGCAATCAGCCCCAGCATTTT.

This clonotype was detected only a few times. The chain joins TRBV9 to TRBJ1-2; a weak D match, TRBD1 (5 bases). V lost 3 bases to trimming and J lost 5 bases, with 23 bases between them. Germline V gives CDR1 SGDLS, CDR2 YYNGEE. This CDR3 contains 17 residues. The CDR3 is CASSGVEGSRVGYGYTF. As DNA, the CDR3 is TGTGCCAGCAGCGGAGTCGAGGGGAGCAGGGTCGGATATGGCTACACCTTC.

This rearrangement joins TRBV5-1 to TRBJ1-1; D not certain. The CDR3 has 12 residues. CDR1 and CDR2 (germline): SGHRS, YFSETQ. V lost 1 base to trimming and J lost 7 bases, with 8 bases between them. The CDR3 sequence is CASSLRADEAFF. In DNA, the CDR3 is TGCGCCAGCAGCTTGAGGGCAGATGAAGCTTTCTTT.

This clonotype was counted many times. The chain employs TRBV7-3 and TRBJ2-3, with TRBD2 as a possible D gene (5 bases). CDR3 size: 14 residues. Germline assignment: CDR1 SGHTA and CDR2 FQGTGA. Trimming removed 1 base from V and 6 bases from J, with 11 bases in between. The CDR3 here is CASSLRGSEDTQYF. The CDR3 DNA sequence: TGTGCCAGCAGCTTAAGAGGGTCGGAGGATACGCAGTATTTT.